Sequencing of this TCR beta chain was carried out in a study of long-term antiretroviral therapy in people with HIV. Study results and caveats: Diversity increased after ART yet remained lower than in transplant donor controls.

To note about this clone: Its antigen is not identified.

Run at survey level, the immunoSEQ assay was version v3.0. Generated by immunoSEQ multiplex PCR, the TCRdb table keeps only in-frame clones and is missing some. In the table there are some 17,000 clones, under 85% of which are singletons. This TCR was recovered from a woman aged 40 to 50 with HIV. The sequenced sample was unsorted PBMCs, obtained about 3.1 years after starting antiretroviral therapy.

In nucleotides, the CDR3 is TGTGCCAGCAGCGGCACGGACAGCCCGCGACGGGAGCAGTACTTC. Its translation: CASSGTDSPRREQYF. The J gene is TRBJ2-7, the V gene TRBV7-2; perhaps TRBD1 as D (6 bases). The CDR3 consists of 15 residues. CDR1 is SGHTA and CDR2 is FQGNSA in the germline V gene. The germline V and J ends were trimmed by 5 bases and 7 bases, with 21 bases remaining between them.